This T cell receptor (beta chain) was sequenced for a study of blood T cell repertoires in COVID-19. CDR3 length: 17 residues. Germline CDR1 reads MNHEY; CDR2 reads SMNVEV (reference sequence). With 5 bases clipped from V and 0 bases from J, the junction kept 8 bases outside the gene matches. Original processing methods: Amplification with reference gene primers provided the estimates of nucleated cell counts. This table comes from immunoSEQ multiplex PCR, and its TCRdb copy is limited to in-frame clones, with some not included. The V and J calls and clone size were taken over from that table, and D and trimming were inferred from the DNA. The sample lists over 250,000 clones; roughly 90% were seen once. Individuals drawn from under 30 US areas were roughly 18 to 95 years old. Cohort allocation depended upon clinical history that participants reported. Before being deemed recovered, Cohort 3 donors had two negative PCRs, clearance, or symptom resolution.

Sequencing was carried out using PBMCs or T cells enriched from blood (not recorded which). V is TRBV27 and J is TRBJ1-5; 9 bases line up with TRBD1. This clonotype originated in a woman in her 30s who had recovered from COVID-19. CDR3 loop: CASSRRQGDFSNQPQHF. CDR3 in DNA: TGTGCCAGCAGTCGTCGACAGGGGGATTTTAGCAATCAGCCCCAGCATTTT.